This T cell receptor beta chain was recorded in a study of control samples from healthy donors and cancer patients (TCRdb year 2020). The CDR3, from cysteine to phenylalanine, totals 15 residues. Only the CDR3 DNA is retained, 45 bases long and in frame from the first base. From a lookup of the germline V gene (reference sequence), CDR1 and CDR2 are SGHAT and FQDESV. Receptors were amplified or captured by the immunoSEQ multiplex PCR assay. The immuneACCESS repertoire file appears here via TCRdb, limited to in-frame rearrangements. These files lack a portion of the clones; in checked studies, under half of the deficit traces to unresolved V genes, and the cause of the others is not known. A total of about 230,000 clones appear in this sample, over 75% of them only once. The ten top clones hold less than 15% of the sample. This clone has at least ten counts. The antigen this receptor binds is unknown. Sequence at one end of the junction differs from germline and may be a read error.

The source material was PBMCs. The chain is made from TRBV11-1 and TRBJ2-5; 10 bases in the junction line up with TRBD2. This TCR was sampled from an older woman with lung cancer. DNA sequence: TGTGCCAGCAGCATAGCGGGGGGAGATCAAGAGACCCAGTACTTC. The encoded protein is CASSIAGGDQETQYF.